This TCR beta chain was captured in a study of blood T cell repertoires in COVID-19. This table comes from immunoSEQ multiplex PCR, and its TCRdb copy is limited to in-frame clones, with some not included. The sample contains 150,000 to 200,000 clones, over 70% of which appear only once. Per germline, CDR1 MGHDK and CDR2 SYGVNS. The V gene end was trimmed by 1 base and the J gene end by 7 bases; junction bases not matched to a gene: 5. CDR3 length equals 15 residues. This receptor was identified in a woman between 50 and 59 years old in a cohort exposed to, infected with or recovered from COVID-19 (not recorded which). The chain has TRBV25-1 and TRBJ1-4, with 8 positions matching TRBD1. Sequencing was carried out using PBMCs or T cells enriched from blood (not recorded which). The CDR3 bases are TGTGCCAGCAGTGAATTGGGCAGGGGGCTTGAAAAACTGTTTTTT. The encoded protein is CASSELGRGLEKLFF.